The rows below give T cell receptor beta chains drawn from one sample of a study of blood T cell repertoires in COVID-19. Using immunoSEQ multiplex PCR, the repertoire was profiled, and TCRdb retains in-frame clones only, with some absent. Of 200,000 to 250,000 clones in the sample, roughly nine tenths are singletons; the top ten hold roughly 12%. The sample comprised peripheral blood. The source is a woman aged 18-30 years who had recovered from COVID-19. The conserved cysteine and the conserved F or W are not part of the CDR3 here.

v_call	j_call	cdr3_aa
TRBV10-1	TRBJ1-6	ASSETESPLH
TRBV6-6	TRBJ1-1	AGSRGPTEAF
TRBV15	TRBJ1-2	ATSRDRSTEGYGYT
TRBV7-6	TRBJ2-1	ASTITGAPADEQF
TRBV6-5	TRBJ1-2	ASSYLGQGNGYT
TRBV7-2	TRBJ1-6	ASSGPGTDNSPLH
TRBV5-8	TRBJ2-1	ASSLGGAYNEQF
TRBV5-4	TRBJ2-3	ASSIDRGSADTQY
TRBV29-1	TRBJ2-7	SVRNQGFPTYEQY
TRBV3-1/TRBV3-2	TRBJ1-1	ASSQEPPGTEAF
TRBV7-9	TRBJ2-1	ASSPGWDEQF
TRBV29-1	TRBJ2-2	SVRFSGRAGGELF
TRBV15	TRBJ2-2	ATSDRTGRNTGELF
TRBV5-1	TRBJ2-1	ASSLGRDRTYNEQF
TRBV5-1	TRBJ2-3	ASRSALGLTDTQY
TRBV30	TRBJ1-5	AWSVERGPYSNQPQH
TRBV28	TRBJ1-2	ASSSPNSHGYT
TRBV5-4	TRBJ2-7	ASSLGGSSYEQY
TRBV6-5	TRBJ1-1	ASRHRDRKGEAF
TRBV5-6	TRBJ1-6	ASSWDRWNSPLH
TRBV6-5	TRBJ2-2	ASSYSRVVDTGELF